One and the same sample provided the 27 T cell receptor beta chains below, sequenced in a study of T cell repertoires in cytomegalovirus infection. Their antigens are not known. TCRdb independently ran MiXCR on the reads; one entry per CDR3 protein. The sample shows about 310,000 distinct CDR3 sequences, roughly 25% of them seen only once. The specimen was cultured PBMCs, collected from culture after CMV antigen stimulation. The receptors originated from a human donor in good health (CMV status not recorded). Some clones in this sample may be carry-over from other donors' samples.

The CDR3 nucleotides are TGTGCCAGTAGTATAGGGCATTGGAGCAATCAGCCCCAGCATTTT. Amino acids: CASSIGHWSNQPQHF. The chain carries TRBV19 and TRBJ1-5; D is uncertain. From germline, CDR1 is LNHDA and CDR2 SQIVND (reference sequence). Trimming removed 1 base at V and 1 base at J, with 8 bases between. The CDR3 has 15 amino acids.

This clonotype turned up a few times. The J gene is TRBJ2-3, the V gene TRBV4-3; 9 positions match TRBD2. CDR1 is LGHNA, CDR2 YSLEER, per germline. The CDR3 spans 18 residues. Trimming cost V 1 base and J 0 bases; bases outside gene matches: 8. CDR3 nucleotide sequence: TGCGCCAGCAGCCAAGTGCTAGCGGGACGAACTAGCACAGATACGCAGTATTTT. Translating gives CASSQVLAGRTSTDTQYF.

This clonotype was detected ten times or more. J is TRBJ2-1 and V is TRBV10-3; 10 positions match TRBD2. This CDR3 is built from 16 residues. J lost 7 bases, V lost 7 bases, and 13 bases had no gene match. Germline V gene lookup returns CDR1 ENHRY and CDR2 SYGVKD. The CDR3 nucleotides are TGTGCCATCAAAATAGCGGGAGGAATAAGGACAAATGAGCAGTTCTTC. It yields the protein CAIKIAGGIRTNEQFF.

The V gene is TRBV5-5, the J gene TRBJ1-1; no firm D call. Between the trimmed V and J ends, which lost 5 bases and 5 bases, there was a span of 13 bases. Germline V lookup: CDR1 SGHKS, CDR2 YYEKEE (reference sequence). This CDR3 contains 13 residues. This CDR3 is CASSLTTSTEAFF. CDR3 DNA: TGTGCCAGCAGTCTAACCACTTCGACTGAAGCTTTCTTT.

This clonotype was seen more than once but under ten times. The V call is TRBV7-6, the J call TRBJ2-5; D not certain. In germline, CDR1 is SGHVS, CDR2 FNYEAQ. The CDR3 spans 17 residues. Trimming removed 3 bases from V and 1 base from J, with 18 bases in between. CDR3 coding DNA: TGTGCCAGCAGCTTCCAAGGTGGTCGGAGCCTCCAAGAGACCCAGTACTTC. This codes for CASSFQGGRSLQETQYF. Using reference TRBV7-6 and TRBJ2-5 for the parts outside the CDR3, the full variable domain is GAGVSQSPRYKVTKRGQDVALRCDPISGHVSLYWYRQALGQGPEFLTYFNYEAQQDKSGLPNDRFSAERPEGSISTLTIQRTEQRDSAMYRCASSFQGGRSLQETQYFGPGTRLLVL.

There are a few counts of this clonotype. The chain is built from TRBV14 and TRBJ1-2, with unresolved D. This CDR3 has 16 residues. The germline CDR1 and CDR2 sequences are SGHDN and FVKESK. The germline V and J ends were trimmed by 0 bases and 5 bases, with 16 bases remaining between them. The CDR3 DNA is TGTGCCAGCAGCCAAGAATTTGCGTCACTGCCTTATGGCTACACCTTC. Translated, it gives CASSQEFASLPYGYTF.

The chain is built from TRBV27 and TRBJ2-6; D unresolved. The germline V gene has CDR1 MNHEY and CDR2 SMNVEV (reference sequence). V lost 3 bases and J 0 bases, leaving 9 bases between the germline ends. The CDR3 covers 16 residues. This chain's CDR3 is CASSFLGTSGANVLTF. In DNA form, the CDR3 reads TGTGCCAGCAGTTTCCTCGGAACCTCTGGGGCCAACGTCCTGACTTTC.

The chain links TRBV19 to TRBJ2-2; 11 nucleotides match TRBD2. From germline, CDR1 is LNHDA and CDR2 SQIVND (reference sequence). The CDR3 is made up of 15 amino acids. The junction had 6 bases not matched to a gene; V was cut back by 6 bases and J by 6 bases. The CDR3 DNA reads as TGTGCCAGTAGGGGACTAGCGGAGGGGGCCGGGGAGCTGTTTTTT. Translated: CASRGLAEGAGELFF.

This clonotype was observed a handful of times. The chain couples TRBV6-2 or TRBV6-3 to TRBJ2-7; D is tentatively TRBD1 or TRBD2 (5 bases each). CDR1 and CDR2 (germline): MNHEY, SVGEGT. The CDR3 sequence is 15 residues long. V was pared by 6 bases and J by 0 bases, with 15 bases between. The DNA of the CDR3 is TGTGCCAGCAGGGACGGGACGGCAAGCTCCTACGAGCAGTACGTC. Its protein is CASRDGTASSYEQYV.

This clonotype was observed a few times. The genes are TRBV6-5 and TRBJ2-1; no reliable D call. Germline V gene sequence: CDR1 MNHEY, CDR2 SVGAGI. Trimming pared 2 bases from V and 5 bases from J, leaving 7 bases between. The CDR3 covers 13 residues. This CDR3 is CASSYGLDNEQFF. CDR3 coding DNA: TGTGCCAGCAGTTACGGCTTGGACAATGAGCAGTTCTTC.

Ten or more counts support this clonotype. The genes are TRBV11-3 and TRBJ2-1, with D maybe TRBD2 (5 bases). The germline V and J ends were trimmed by 5 bases and 6 bases, with 14 bases remaining between them. Per germline, CDR1 SGHNT and CDR2 YENEEA. This CDR3 comprises 14 residues. Written as DNA, the CDR3 is TGTGCCAGCAGCAATGGAGCGGTAAGCAATGAGCAGTTCTTC. It encodes CASSNGAVSNEQFF.

This clonotype showed up many times. The CDR3 DNA is TGTGCCAGCAGCTTGGAAAAACTGTTTTTT. Translated: CASSLEKLFF. The chain recombines TRBV7-9 with TRBJ1-4; D remains unclear. The CDR3 totals 10 residues. The germline CDR1 and CDR2 sequences are SEHNR and FQNEAQ (reference sequence). V was shortened by 3 bases and J by 8 bases, with 1 base between the two germline ends.

This clonotype was seen ten or more times. J is TRBJ2-6 and V is TRBV19; D might be TRBD1 (5 bases). This CDR3 is built from 15 residues. V was cut by 3 bases and J by 4 bases, with 10 bases left in between. Germline CDR1 reads LNHDA; CDR2 reads SQIVND (reference sequence). The CDR3 sequence: CASSMGPPGANVLTF. CDR3 in DNA: TGTGCCAGTAGTATGGGGCCCCCCGGGGCCAACGTCCTGACTTTC.

This clonotype was counted a few times. CDR3 nucleotides: TGTGCCAGCAGCCAGACGAGTCCCCTATCTAACTATGGCTACACCTTC. It codes for CASSQTSPLSNYGYTF. The chain recombines TRBV7-6 with TRBJ1-2; D is unresolved. Trimming stripped 5 bases from V and 0 bases from J, with 16 bases between. The germline V gene has CDR1 SGHVS and CDR2 FNYEAQ. This CDR3 contains 16 residues. The full variable domain, with the rest looked up from reference TRBV7-6 and TRBJ1-2, is GAGVSQSPRYKVTKRGQDVALRCDPISGHVSLYWYRQALGQGPEFLTYFNYEAQQDKSGLPNDRFSAERPEGSISTLTIQRTEQRDSAMYRCASSQTSPLSNYGYTFGSGTRLTVV.

The chain joins TRBV7-6 to TRBJ1-5; no definite D call. The CDR3 loop spans 13 amino acids. The germline CDR1 and CDR2 sequences are SGHVS and FNYEAQ. V was pared by 5 bases and J by 3 bases, with 8 bases between. The CDR3 here is CASSPADNQPQHF. DNA for the CDR3: TGTGCCAGCAGCCCCGCAGACAATCAGCCCCAGCATTTT.

Here the CDR3 DNA reads TGTGCCAGCAGCCTAACGGGTAGCGGGAGGTTCGGGCTTTTCCGAGACAATGAGCAGTTCTTC. Its translation: CASSLTGSGRFGLFRDNEQFF. The genes are TRBV6-1 and TRBJ2-1; 10 bases are a match to TRBD2. J lost 5 bases, V lost 6 bases, and 25 bases had no gene match. The length of the CDR3 is 21 residues. From germline, CDR1 is MNHNS and CDR2 SASEGT.

This clonotype was seen a handful of times. This rearrangement joins TRBV11-2 to TRBJ2-7; tentative D call: TRBD2 (5 bases). V was pared by 4 bases and J by 3 bases, with 16 bases between. The germline gives CDR1 SGHAT, CDR2 FQNNGV. This CDR3 region has 15 residues. CDR3 residues: CASSSAGPGDYEQYV. Written as DNA, the CDR3 is TGTGCCAGCAGCTCCGCCGGACCCGGGGACTACGAGCAGTACGTC.

V usage is TRBV6-2 or TRBV6-3 and J usage is TRBJ1-5, with D uncertain. CDR1 and CDR2 (germline): MNHEY, SVGEGT. The CDR3 is made up of 13 amino acids. The V gene lost 6 bases and the J gene lost 9 bases, with 15 bases spanning the gap. CDR3 coding DNA: TGTGCCAGCAGCTTCGGGAACCGTCCGCCCCAGCATTTT. Residues: CASSFGNRPPQHF.

The CDR3 DNA reads TGTGCCAGTAGGAAAGAGGACACGAACACCGGGGAGCTGTTTTTT. It specifies CASRKEDTNTGELFF. V and J are TRBV19 and TRBJ2-2, with a weak D call TRBD1 (5 bases). CDR1 is LNHDA and CDR2 is SQIVND in the germline V gene (reference sequence). The CDR3 is 15 residues long. Trimming cost V 6 bases and J 0 bases, with 11 bases left between them.

The gene calls are TRBV19 and TRBJ2-1, with D possibly matching TRBD2 (6 bases). Germline V gives CDR1 LNHDA, CDR2 SQIVND (reference sequence). This CDR3 contains 18 residues. V was pared by 3 bases and J by 0 bases, with 18 bases between. CDR3 region: CASSMGLAAPASYNEQFF. CDR3 nucleotide sequence: TGTGCCAGTAGTATGGGATTAGCGGCCCCCGCCTCCTACAATGAGCAGTTCTTC.

This clonotype was seen a handful of times. The genes are TRBV7-2 and TRBJ1-6; D gene unclear. CDR1 is SGHTA and CDR2 is FQGNSA in the germline V gene. The CDR3 runs to 15 residues. The V end lost 1 base, the J end lost 3 bases, and 7 bases lay between the germline ends. The CDR3 loop reads CASSLGGGYNSPLHF. The CDR3 bases are TGTGCCAGCAGCTTAGGGGGAGGCTATAATTCACCCCTCCACTTT.

V usage is TRBV15 and J usage is TRBJ2-1; no reliable D call. Germline V gene sequence: CDR1 LNHNV, CDR2 YYDKDF (reference sequence). The V and J ends lost 3 bases and 3 bases respectively, with 3 bases between them. This CDR3 is built from 12 residues. The CDR3 DNA is TGTGCCACCAGCAGGGACTACAATGAGCAGTTCTTC. Protein product: CATSRDYNEQFF. Filled out from reference TRBV15 and TRBJ2-1, the complete variable domain reads DAMVIQNPRYQVTQFGKPVTLSCSQTLNHNVMYWYQQKSSQAPKLLFHYYDKDFNNEADTPDNFQSRRPNTSFCFLDIRSPGLGDTAMYLCATSRDYNEQFFGPGTRLTVL.

This clonotype was observed a few times. The chain combines TRBV10-3 with TRBJ1-2; D is undetermined. Germline CDR1 reads ENHRY; CDR2 reads SYGVKD. V was shortened by 4 bases and J by 4 bases, with 10 bases between the two germline ends. This CDR3 region has 13 residues. The CDR3 bases are TGTGCCATCAGTGCTCCGTCCGGCTATGGCTACACCTTC. It specifies CAISAPSGYGYTF.

This clonotype has only one observation. The genes are TRBV5-1 and TRBJ1-5; TRBD1 aligns across 9 bases. The CDR3 is made up of 15 amino acids. V trimming: 4 bases; J trimming: 1 base; junction bases outside the gene matches: 3. Germline lookup yields CDR1 SGHRS and CDR2 YFSETQ. The CDR3 loop is CASSRTGESNQPQHF. The CDR3 DNA sequence: TGCGCCAGCAGCCGGACAGGGGAGAGCAATCAGCCCCAGCATTTT.

Points on this clonotype: Being one base from a much bigger clone, this may be a read error. This chain uses TRBV11-3 with TRBJ2-1, with TRBD2 matching 7 bases. The germline gives CDR1 SGHNT, CDR2 YENEEA. The CDR3 loop spans 18 amino acids. The V gene end was trimmed by 5 bases and the J gene end by 0 bases; junction bases not matched to a gene: 13. The CDR3 is CASSPPMGGDYSYNEQFF. DNA for the CDR3: TGTGCCAGCAGCCCGCCGATGGGAGGGGACTACTCCTACAATGAGCAGTTCTTC.

A word on this clonotype: At one of its ends the junction is not consistent with the germline gene, which may arise from a read error. This rearrangement joins TRBV7-3 to TRBJ2-5; D is undetermined. The V gene's germline CDR1 is SGHTA and CDR2 FQGTGA. The CDR3 covers 14 residues. Here the CDR3 reads CAGSLSGRQETQYF. The CDR3 DNA reads TGTGCCGGCAGCTTATCCGGCCGCCAAGAGACCCAGTACTTC.

This clonotype appeared many times. The chain uses TRBV7-2 and TRBJ1-2, with no clear D. This CDR3 has 12 amino acids. Germline V gene data show CDR1 as SGHTA and CDR2 as FQGNSA. With 8 bases removed from V and 1 base from J, the gap between germline ends came to 8 bases. The CDR3 sequence is CASSTYNYGYTF. The DNA of the CDR3 is TGTGCCAGCTCAACATATAACTATGGCTACACCTTC.